This T cell receptor (beta chain) was identified during a study of Graves' ophthalmopathy and Graves' hyperthyroidism. Transcripts of RNA were the source for amplifying TCR beta CDR3 regions. The workflow started with a first-round RT-PCR run with HTBI primers and then moved on to a second-round multiplex PCR. A single record per CDR3 protein comes from TCRdb applying MiXCR to the multiplex PCR reads. The table lists about 340,000 distinct CDR3 sequences, roughly 15% of them singletons. Trimming pared 6 bases from V and 7 bases from J, leaving 15 bases between. This CDR3 comprises 13 residues. Germline values: CDR1 WSHSY, CDR2 SAAADI. This clonotype showed up many times. Its cognate antigen is unknown. Findings and limits, study-wide: The authors also found most expanded thyroid clonotypes above 0.001 frequency in blood.

The genes are TRBV10-2 and TRBJ2-5; either TRBD1 or TRBD2 may fit D (7 bases each). This TCR derives from an adult man with Graves' ophthalmopathy. Sequencing was done on a sample of peripheral blood. This CDR3 reads CASSPDREGTQYF. DNA for the CDR3: TGCGCCAGCAGCCCTGACAGGGAGGGGACCCAGTACTTC.